The clone carrying this T cell receptor (beta chain) was detected many times. The antigen remains undetermined. From the germline J gene comes the end of the CDR3, since the read stops 3 residues before it. Measured with immunoSEQ multiplex PCR; TCRdb has only the in-frame clones, and not every one. The profile covers 42,000 or so clones, none occurring a single time. The source of the sample is a study of T cell clonality in common variable immunodeficiency. Study results and caveats: Reportedly, TCR beta sequences from common variable immunodeficiency showed fewer deletions and N-nucleotide insertions. Repertoire-complication correlations in CVID were limited by patient heterogeneity.

Trimming shortened V by 4 bases and J by 4 bases, and 8 bases separated the two germline ends. The length of the CDR3 is 12 residues. From germline, CDR1 is SGHTA and CDR2 FQGNSA. V usage is TRBV7-2 and J usage is TRBJ2-7; D is possibly TRBD2 (6 bases). The receptor's source is a person between 18 and 75 years old in good health. Sequencing input: peripheral blood mononuclear cells. CDR3 loop: CASSWGDYEQYF. Incomplete CDR3 DNA: TGTGCCAGCAGCTGGGGGGATTACGAG.